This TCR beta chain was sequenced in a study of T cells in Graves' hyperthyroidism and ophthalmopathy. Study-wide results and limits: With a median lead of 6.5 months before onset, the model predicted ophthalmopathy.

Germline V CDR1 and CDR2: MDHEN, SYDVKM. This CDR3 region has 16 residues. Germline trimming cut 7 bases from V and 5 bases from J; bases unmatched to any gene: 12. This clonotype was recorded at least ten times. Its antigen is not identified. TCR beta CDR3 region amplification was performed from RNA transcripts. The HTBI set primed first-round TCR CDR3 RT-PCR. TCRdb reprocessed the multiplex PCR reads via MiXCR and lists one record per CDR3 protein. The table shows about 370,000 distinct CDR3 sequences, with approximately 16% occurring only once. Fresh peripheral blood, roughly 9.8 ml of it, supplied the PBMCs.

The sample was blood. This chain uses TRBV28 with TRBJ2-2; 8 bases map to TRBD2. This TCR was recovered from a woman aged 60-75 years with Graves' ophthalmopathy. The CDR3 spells CASTPGGAGGTGELFF. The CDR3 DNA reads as TGTGCCAGCACCCCGGGGGGGGCCGGGGGGACCGGGGAGCTGTTTTTT.